This T cell receptor beta chain was obtained from a study of post-analysis software for immune sequencing data. The overall study: Both relapsing-remitting and secondary progressive multiple sclerosis featured among the disease courses, as did progressive-relapsing multiple sclerosis.

This clonotype was seen a handful of times. What it recognizes is unknown. Trimming removed 7 bases from V and 4 bases from J, with 13 bases in between. The germline CDR1 and CDR2 sequences are MNHNY and SVGAGI (reference sequence). CDR3 length: 13 residues. Unique molecular identifiers were carried by the TCR beta cDNA libraries. Around 500,000 cDNA molecules were recovered from an input of roughly 0.85 to 10 million T cells. TCRdb independently ran MiXCR on the PCR reads; one entry per CDR3 protein. The sample includes fewer than 850,000 distinct CDR3 sequences, roughly 27% of them seen just once. Whole-study results and caveats: Five or six TRBV segments appeared more often in patients than in controls, and TRBV5-6, TRBV5-1 and TRBV20-1 were among these. F measure showed strong co-clustering of same-batch samples. Controls significantly exceeded multiple sclerosis patients in normalized Chao1 diversity.

Source material: blood. This TCR was sampled from a girl between 10 and 17 years old with multiple sclerosis. V gene TRBV6-6 combines with J gene TRBJ1-2; D ambiguous. CDR3 nucleotides: TGTGCCAGCAAGGGTCCCTGGGGCTATGGCTACACCTTC. This codes for CASKGPWGYGYTF.